Listed below are T cell receptor beta chains from one sample, sequenced in a study of early T cells in non-severe SARS-CoV-2 infection. TCRdb redid the calling of the 5' RACE reads with MiXCR, one entry per CDR3 protein. This sample has more than 90,000 distinct CDR3 sequences; roughly 9.6% occur once, and the top ten carry 5.1%. What was sequenced was whole blood. The receptors here all came from an adult who was a healthcare worker with PCR-confirmed SARS-CoV-2 infection or an uninfected control (not recorded which). Both conserved end residues are part of each CDR3. A D gene is named only where the DNA matches it firmly. Clone size is stated in some rows and not others, as once, few, many or a class when expanded.

v_gene	d_gene	j_gene	len	abundance	CDR3nt	CDR3aa
TRBV13	TRBD1	TRBJ2-3	15	-	TGTGCCAGCAGCTTAGAGGGGAAGGGGGCGCGGACGCAGTATTTT	CASSLEGKGARTQYF
TRBV3-1	-	TRBJ2-3	14	-	TGTGCCAGCAGCCAAGGGCACCGACCAGATACGCAGTATTTT	CASSQGHRPDTQYF
TRBV18	-	TRBJ1-1	14	many	TGTGCCAGCTCACCATCGGCAGGGGTCACTGAAGCTTTCTTT	CASSPSAGVTEAFF
TRBV6-1	-	TRBJ1-2	13	few	TGTGCCAGCAGTTTGGGCCGTTATTATGGCTACACCTTC	CASSLGRYYGYTF
TRBV29-1	-	TRBJ1-4	12	many	TGCAGCGCCGCCAGGGATAATGAAAAACTGTTTTTT	CSAARDNEKLFF
TRBV29-1	-	TRBJ2-7	13	-	TGCAGCGTTCAATACAGGGAATCCTACGAGCAGTACTTC	CSVQYRESYEQYF
TRBV29-1	TRBD1	TRBJ2-7	13	few	TGCAGCGCCGCGACAGGGCGCTCCTACGAGCAGTACTTC	CSAATGRSYEQYF
TRBV2	-	TRBJ1-2	11	-	TGTGCCAGCAGGGACAACTATGGCTACACCTTC	CASRDNYGYTF
TRBV29-1	TRBD2	TRBJ2-2	15	-	TGCAGCGCCCGACGGGGGGGTATGAACACCGGGGAGCTGTTTTTT	CSARRGGMNTGELFF
TRBV20-1	-	TRBJ2-3	13	-	TGCAGTGCTAGCTACTCTACTTCAGATACGCAGTATTTT	CSASYSTSDTQYF
TRBV12-3/TRBV12-4	TRBD1	TRBJ1-1	15	many	TGTGCCAGCAATCCCTGGACAGGCTTGAACACTGAAGCTTTCTTT	CASNPWTGLNTEAFF
TRBV29-1	-	TRBJ1-1	11	-	TGCAGCGTCGAAGGGAACACTGAAGCTTTCTTT	CSVEGNTEAFF
TRBV20-1	TRBD1	TRBJ1-2	16	few	TGCAGTGCTAGAGATCGGCGGACAGGGGGCGCGGATGGCTACACCTTC	CSARDRRTGGADGYTF
TRBV20-1	TRBD1	TRBJ1-1	12	-	TGCAGTGCTGGAGGGACAGGGGGCCTAGCTTTCTTT	CSAGGTGGLAFF
TRBV6-2/TRBV6-3	-	TRBJ2-4	18	-	TGTGCCAGCAGTTACTCCCTACCTAGGCGCCTAGCCAAAAACATTCAGTACTTC	CASSYSLPRRLAKNIQYF
TRBV7-9	-	TRBJ1-1	14	many	TGTGCCAGCAGCTCGACGACGAACGCCCCTGAAGCTTTCTTT	CASSSTTNAPEAFF
TRBV3-1	TRBD1	TRBJ1-4	14	many	TGTGCCAGCAGCCCACCAGGGGGTAATGAAAAACTGTTTTTT	CASSPPGGNEKLFF
TRBV19	TRBD2	TRBJ2-4	14	-	TGTGCCAGTAGTATAGCGGGAGGGCCAGGCATTCAGTACTTC	CASSIAGGPGIQYF
TRBV6-5	-	TRBJ2-7	15	few	TGTGCCAGCAGTTATTCCGGACTATTGGCGAACGAGCAGTACTTC	CASSYSGLLANEQYF
TRBV7-2	-	TRBJ1-5	17	-	TGTGCCAGCAGCTTAGCGTCCGGGCCCCCAACTAATCAGCCCCAGCATTTT	CASSLASGPPTNQPQHF